Listed below are T cell receptor beta chains from one sample, sequenced in a study of cytomegalovirus exposure and HLA in healthy donors. TCRdb's table, derived via immunoSEQ multiplex PCR, lists solely in-frame clones and lacks some. The table lists some 150,000 clones, roughly 80% of them singletons. Input material: PBMCs. Receptors were obtained from a man aged 35 to 55 in good health and CMV-seropositive. CDR3s include the opening cysteine and the closing phenylalanine or tryptophan. The D gene is left open where the match is weak. Expanded clones are given a class, and other clones once, few, many or no size at all.

>TRBJ2-7|TRBV4-1|-|TRBD2
CASSQEAGVYEQYF
TGCGCCAGCAGCCAAGAAGCGGGAGTGTACGAGCAGTACTTC
>TRBJ2-5|TRBV27|-|TRBD1
CASSLSTGQETQYF
TGTGCCAGCAGTTTATCGACAGGGCAGGAGACCCAGTACTTC
>TRBJ2-1|TRBV5-1|-|TRBD1
CASSLAGQGVRSYNEQFF
TGCGCCAGCAGCTTGGCCGGACAGGGAGTAAGATCCTACAATGAGCAGTTCTTC
>TRBJ2-5|TRBV7-7|-|TRBD1
CASSFSGQGQETQYF
TGTGCCAGCAGCTTCTCGGGACAGGGACAAGAGACCCAGTACTTC
>TRBJ2-5|TRBV2|few|TRBD1
CASSRDSPSGQETQYF
TGTGCCAGCAGTCGGGACAGCCCCTCGGGTCAAGAGACCCAGTACTTC
>TRBJ2-7|TRBV19|few|-
CASSPDPRTFSAYEQYF
TGTGCCAGTAGTCCAGATCCCCGGACGTTTAGCGCCTACGAGCAGTACTTC
>TRBJ1-2|TRBV6-5|-|TRBD1
CASSYDRGRSGYTF
TGTGCCAGCAGTTATGACAGGGGGAGGTCAGGCTACACCTTC
>TRBJ2-1|TRBV6-6|-|TRBD2
CASSYASGTGEQFF
TGTGCCAGCAGTTACGCTAGCGGGACGGGTGAGCAGTTCTTC
>TRBJ1-1|TRBV20-1|-|-
CSARQNTEAFF
TGCAGTGCCAGACAGAACACTGAAGCTTTCTTT
>TRBJ1-5|TRBV30|-|-
CAWSTGNQPQHF
TGTGCCTGGAGTACAGGAAATCAGCCCCAGCATTTT
>TRBJ1-4|TRBV7-6|-|TRBD1
CASSLASSGGREKLFF
TGTGCCAGCAGCTTAGCGTCGTCAGGGGGTAGGGAAAAACTGTTTTTT
>TRBJ1-4|TRBV2|-|-
CASSMNLEGGVEFF
TGTGCCAGCAGTATGAACCTTGAGGGAGGGGTAGAATTTTTT
>TRBJ1-5|TRBV6-1|few|-
CASSATVSNQPQHF
TGTGCCAGCAGCGCGACTGTTAGCAATCAGCCCCAGCATTTT
>TRBJ1-2|TRBV6-1|-|-
CASSNNYYGYTF
TGTGCCAGCAGTAATAACTACTATGGCTACACCTTC
>TRBJ1-2|TRBV28|-|TRBD1
CASSTIGRDRGYPNYGYTF
TGTGCCAGCAGTACCATTGGCCGGGACAGGGGATATCCTAACTATGGCTACACCTTC
>TRBJ1-1|TRBV6-1|-|-
CASSDRSF
TGTGCCAGCAGTGACAGAAGCTTT
>TRBJ2-5|TRBV7-9|-|-
CSSSLGLAQETQYF
TGTTCCAGCAGCTTGGGACTGGCGCAAGAGACCCAGTACTTC
>TRBJ2-2|TRBV27|-|TRBD1
CASSSPGTGGIGELFF
TGTGCCAGCAGTTCACCCGGGACAGGGGGCATCGGGGAGCTGTTTTTT
>TRBJ1-3|TRBV5-5|-|-
CASSLAGLLTNSGNTIYF
TGTGCCAGCAGCTTAGCAGGACTCCTCACTAACTCTGGAAACACCATATATTTT
>TRBJ1-5|TRBV4-3|-|-
CASSQDGLQPQHF
TGCGCCAGCAGCCAAGACGGTCTGCAGCCCCAGCATTTT
>TRBJ1-1|TRBV6-4|-|-
CASPQTEAFF
TGTGCCAGTCCACAGACTGAAGCTTTCTTT
>TRBJ2-3|TRBV29-1|-|-
CSVGRLASTDTQYF
TGCAGCGTTGGGCGGCTAGCCAGCACAGATACGCAGTATTTT
>TRBJ2-3|TRBV9|few|-
CASSVRADTQYF
TGTGCCAGCAGCGTGAGGGCCGATACGCAGTATTTT
>TRBJ2-7|TRBV19|-|TRBD2
CASSMGGGGTYEQYF
TGTGCCAGTAGTATGGGCGGCGGGGGAACCTACGAGCAGTACTTC
>TRBJ2-7|TRBV7-9|-|-
CASSLQGYEQYF
TGTGCCAGCAGCTTGCAGGGATACGAGCAGTACTTC
>TRBJ1-5|TRBV28|-|TRBD1
CASSARTGGYQPQHF
TGTGCCAGCAGCGCACGGACAGGCGGTTATCAGCCCCAGCATTTT
>TRBJ1-1|TRBV2|-|-
CASSSRTNTGEAFF
TGTGCCAGCAGTAGTCGGACCAACACAGGTGAAGCTTTCTTT
>TRBJ1-2|TRBV7-2|few|-
CASSSGQQIGYTF
TGTGCCAGCAGCTCCGGACAGCAGATTGGCTACACCTTC
>TRBJ1-2|TRBV28|-|-
CASSFYGQYSNGYTF
TGTGCCAGCAGTTTTTATGGACAGTACAGTAATGGCTACACCTTC
>TRBJ2-5|TRBV19|-|TRBD1
CASSKDRGTQETQYF
TGTGCCAGTAGCAAGGACAGGGGAACCCAAGAGACCCAGTACTTC
>TRBJ2-2|TRBV27|-|-
CASRRGRGSTGELFF
TGTGCCAGCAGGCGGGGCAGGGGGAGCACCGGGGAGCTGTTTTTT
>TRBJ1-2|TRBV7-9|-|TRBD1
CASSQTGGWGYTF
TGTGCCAGCAGCCAGACAGGGGGCTGGGGCTACACCTTC
>TRBJ1-5|TRBV30|-|-
CACGRDSNQPQHF
TGTGCCTGCGGACGGGATAGCAATCAGCCCCAGCATTTT
>TRBJ2-2|TRBV6-5|-|-
CASSYSENTGELFF
TGTGCCAGCAGTTATAGCGAAAACACCGGGGAGCTGTTTTTT
>TRBJ2-3|TRBV6-4|-|-
CASSAVGSESTDTQYF
TGTGCCAGCAGTGCGGTGGGTAGCGAAAGCACAGATACGCAGTATTTT
>TRBJ2-1|TRBV29-1|-|-
CSVWGASSYNEQFF
TGCAGCGTTTGGGGAGCAAGCTCCTACAATGAGCAGTTCTTC
>TRBJ1-5|TRBV19|-|-
CASSIDFRGSQPQHF
TGTGCCAGTAGTATAGATTTCAGGGGAAGTCAGCCCCAGCATTTT
>TRBJ1-1|TRBV6-5|-|-
CASSLQGATEAFF
TGTGCCAGCAGTTTACAGGGTGCCACTGAAGCTTTCTTT
>TRBJ1-2|TRBV27|-|TRBD1
CASRLNSGTGGDTF
TGTGCCAGCAGGCTTAATTCCGGGACAGGGGGCGACACCTTC
>TRBJ1-2|TRBV10-3|-|-
CAISAGGSKGYTF
TGTGCCATCAGTGCTGGAGGGAGTAAAGGCTACACCTTC
>TRBJ2-5|TRBV7-7|-|-
CASSLGGGVQETQYF
TGTGCCAGCAGCTTAGGGGGCGGGGTACAAGAGACCCAGTACTTC
>TRBJ2-2|TRBV7-6|few|-
CASSSDISNTGELFF
TGTGCCAGCAGCTCAGACATTTCGAACACCGGGGAGCTGTTTTTT
>TRBJ2-7|TRBV14|-|TRBD1
CASMGQTYEQYF
TGTGCCAGTATGGGACAGACCTACGAGCAGTACTTC
>TRBJ1-5|TRBV19|few|TRBD1
CASSTEGTGLNQPQHF
TGTGCCAGTAGTACCGAGGGGACAGGGCTAAATCAGCCCCAGCATTTT
>TRBJ1-2|TRBV5-1|-|-
CASSLAGGSGYGYTF
TGCGCCAGCAGCTTGGCCGGAGGTTCGGGCTATGGCTACACCTTC
>TRBJ2-3|TRBV28|-|TRBD2
CASSEAGVEDTQYF
TGTGCCAGCAGTGAAGCGGGAGTTGAGGATACGCAGTATTTT
>TRBJ2-3|TRBV14|-|-
CASSPREGGTDTQYF
TGTGCCAGCAGCCCGAGGGAGGGGGGCACAGATACGCAGTATTTT
>TRBJ1-1|TRBV11-2|few|-
CASSLVLEAFF
TGTGCCAGCAGCTTAGTTCTAGAAGCTTTCTTT
>TRBJ2-2|TRBV4-1|-|-
CASSQGPRGSGRELFF
TGCGCCAGCAGCCAAGGACCCCGAGGTTCGGGGAGGGAGCTGTTTTTT
>TRBJ2-2|TRBV6-5|-|-
CASSPRVLNTGELFF
TGTGCCAGCAGTCCCAGGGTCCTCAACACCGGGGAGCTGTTTTTT
>TRBJ2-7|TRBV5-1|-|TRBD2
CASSGGLRETHEQYF
TGCGCCAGCAGCGGGGGTCTGCGGGAGACGCACGAGCAGTACTTC
>TRBJ1-2|TRBV30|-|-
CAWSVQGGYGYTF
TGTGCCTGGAGTGTACAAGGGGGATATGGCTACACCTTC
>TRBJ2-5|TRBV4-2|-|-
CASSGRAGETQYF
TGTGCCAGCAGCGGAAGGGCAGGGGAGACCCAGTACTTC
>TRBJ1-3|TRBV6-6|-|TRBD1
CASRHPDRAAGNTIYF
TGTGCCAGCAGACATCCGGACAGGGCGGCTGGAAACACCATATATTTT
>TRBJ2-7|TRBV28|-|TRBD1
CASRTGISYEQYF
TGTGCCAGCAGGACAGGGATCTCCTACGAGCAGTACTTC
>TRBJ2-1|TRBV7-2|once|-
CASSPEGSYNEQFF
TGTGCCAGCAGCCCAGAGGGCTCCTACAATGAGCAGTTCTTC
>TRBJ2-7|TRBV4-3|-|-
CASSQDLGVQYF
TGCGCCAGCAGCCAAGATTTAGGGGTGCAGTACTTC
>TRBJ2-2|TRBV5-1|-|TRBD1
CASSPRTGYTGELFF
TGCGCCAGCAGCCCGCGGACAGGCTACACCGGGGAGCTGTTTTTT